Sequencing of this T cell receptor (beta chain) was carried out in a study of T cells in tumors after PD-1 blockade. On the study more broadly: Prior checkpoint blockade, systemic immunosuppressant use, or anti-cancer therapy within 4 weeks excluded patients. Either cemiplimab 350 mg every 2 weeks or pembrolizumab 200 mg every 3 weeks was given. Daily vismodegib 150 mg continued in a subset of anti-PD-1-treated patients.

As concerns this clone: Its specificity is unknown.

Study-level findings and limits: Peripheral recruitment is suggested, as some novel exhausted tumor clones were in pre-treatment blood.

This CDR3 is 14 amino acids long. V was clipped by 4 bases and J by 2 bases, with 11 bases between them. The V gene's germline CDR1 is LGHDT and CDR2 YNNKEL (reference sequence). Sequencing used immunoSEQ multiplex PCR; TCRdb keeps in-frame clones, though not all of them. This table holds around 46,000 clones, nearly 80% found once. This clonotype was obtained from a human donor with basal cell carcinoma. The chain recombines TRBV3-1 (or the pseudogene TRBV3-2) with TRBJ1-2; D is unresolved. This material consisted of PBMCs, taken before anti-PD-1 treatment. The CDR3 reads CASSPNSPNYGYTF. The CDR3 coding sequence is TGTGCCAGCAGCCCAAACAGCCCCAACTATGGCTACACCTTC.